The 14 T cell receptor beta chains below all came from one sample that was sequenced in a study of CD8+CD57+ T cells in acquired aplastic anemia. CDR3 and TCR beta VDJ profiling relied on a genomic DNA template. Via MiXCR, TCRdb re-called the reads, giving one row per CDR3 protein. Here the sample spans about 210,000 distinct CDR3 sequences, approximately 60% being singletons. The sequencing sample was made of sorted CD4+, CD8+, or CD8+CD57+ T cells (not recorded which) from PBMCs. Source of these receptors: a human donor in good health.

The chain links TRBV10-3 to TRBJ2-7; no reliable D call. The V gene lost 5 bases and the J gene lost 2 bases, with 7 bases spanning the gap. The CDR3 loop spans 12 amino acids. Germline CDR1 ENHRY, CDR2 SYGVKD. Written as DNA, the CDR3 is TGTGCCATCAGTTGTAATGCCTACGAGCAGTACTTC. This sequence encodes CAISCNAYEQYF.

The chain has TRBV20-1 and TRBJ1-5; perhaps TRBD1 as D (6 bases). This CDR3 is built from 16 residues. The ends were cut back, 2 bases at V and 6 bases at J, with 20 bases in the middle. CDR1 and CDR2 (germline): DFQATT, SNEGSKA (reference sequence). CDR3 DNA sequence: TGCAGTGCTAGACGGGGGACAAGGTGGGGCAGTCAGCCCCAGCATTTT. This encodes CSARRGTRWGSQPQHF.

This chain links TRBV24-1 with TRBJ1-1, with D possibly matching TRBD1 (6 bases). The germline CDR1 and CDR2 sequences are KGHDR and SFDVKD. Trimming pared 4 bases from V and 5 bases from J, leaving 16 bases between. This CDR3 comprises 15 residues. In DNA form, the CDR3 reads TGTGCCACCAGTGACCAAGTACAGGGAAGGACTGAAGCTTTCTTT. Residues: CATSDQVQGRTEAFF.

In its sample, this clonotype was seen many times. The chain recombines TRBV20-1 with TRBJ1-1; 7 nucleotides line up with TRBD1. The junction had 5 bases not matched to a gene; V was cut back by 0 bases and J by 7 bases. Germline V lookup: CDR1 DFQATT, CDR2 SNEGSKA (reference sequence). There are 13 residues in the CDR3. The CDR3 reads CSARDRGLDEAFF. CDR3 in DNA: TGCAGTGCTAGAGATAGGGGGCTGGATGAAGCTTTCTTT.

The chain is built from TRBV25-1 and TRBJ1-1; 9 nucleotides align to TRBD1. V lost 2 bases and J lost 3; bases outside the gene matches: 1. The length of the CDR3 is 14 residues. Germline CDR1 reads MGHDK; CDR2 reads SYGVNS. The CDR3 DNA follows: TGTGCCAGCAGTGAAGGACAGGGGCACACTGAAGCTTTCTTT. Encoded protein: CASSEGQGHTEAFF.

This rearrangement joins TRBV6-6 to TRBJ1-1, with TRBD1 identical over 8 bases. Looked up from germline, CDR1 is MNHNY and CDR2 is SVGAGI (reference sequence). Trimming cost V 2 bases and J 0 bases; bases outside gene matches: 5. The CDR3 has 16 amino acids. The CDR3 loop reads CASSYGTGLMNTEAFF. For the CDR3, the DNA is TGTGCCAGCAGTTACGGGACAGGCTTGATGAACACTGAAGCTTTCTTT.

This clonotype was detected only a few times. The gene calls are TRBV7-9 and TRBJ1-2, with D possibly matching TRBD1 (6 bases). V shed 2 bases and J shed 9 bases, with 10 bases lying between them. The CDR3 loop spans 12 amino acids. The germline CDR1 and CDR2 sequences are SEHNR and FQNEAQ (reference sequence). The DNA of the CDR3 is TGTGCCAGCAGCTTACAGGGGCCGAGCTACACCTTC. The encoded protein is CASSLQGPSYTF.

This clonotype was recorded many times. The chain couples TRBV6-1 to TRBJ2-7, with TRBD2 as a possible D gene (6 bases). V was trimmed by 3 bases and J by 3 bases, leaving 15 bases between them. The CDR3 has 15 amino acids. Germline V gene lookup returns CDR1 MNHNS and CDR2 SASEGT. The CDR3 loop is CASSEEGGGYYEQYF. The CDR3 region has the DNA TGTGCCAGCAGTGAGGAGGGCGGCGGCTACTACGAGCAGTACTTC.

The chain carries TRBV6-2 or TRBV6-3 and TRBJ1-5; D ambiguous. With 4 bases removed from V and 5 bases from J, the gap between germline ends came to 6 bases. This CDR3 has 12 amino acids. CDR1 is MNHEY and CDR2 is SVGEGT in the germline V gene. Written as DNA, the CDR3 is TGTGCCAGCAGTTTGAGGGATCAGCCCCAGCATTTT. This translates into CASSLRDQPQHF.

On this clonotype: A much larger clone differs by one base, so this may be a read error. The conserved final phenylalanine or tryptophan is absent from the CDR3, which likely points to a read error. This rearrangement joins TRBV9 to TRBJ1-2; 7 bases agree with TRBD1. The CDR3 has 11 amino acids. From germline, CDR1 is SGDLS and CDR2 YYNGEE. CDR3 in amino acids: CANSVADRYTL. DNA of the CDR3: TGTGCCAACAGCGTAGCGGACAGGTACACCCTC.

This clonotype was recorded once. V is TRBV12-3 or TRBV12-4 and J is TRBJ2-5, with D possibly matching TRBD2 (6 bases). The CDR3 extends over 15 amino acids. Deletions cut 5 bases from V and 2 bases from J, with 15 bases between. For the CDR3, the DNA is TGTGCCAGCAGTCCCCCTAGGAGGGGTCAAGAGACCCAGTACTTC. This gives the protein CASSPPRRGQETQYF.

This chain joins TRBV2 and TRBJ2-3; 11 nucleotides align to TRBD1. Germline V gene lookup returns CDR1 SNHLY and CDR2 FYNNEI. The CDR3 has 15 residues. J was trimmed by 5 bases and V by 8 bases; bases with no gene match: 9. The CDR3 sequence is CASCWTGGRGDTQYF. The CDR3 nucleotides read TGTGCCAGCTGCTGGACAGGGGGCAGAGGAGATACGCAGTATTTT.

Points on this clonotype: The CDR3 does not end in the conserved phenylalanine or tryptophan, so this is likely a read error. This rearrangement joins TRBV4-1 to TRBJ1-1; 7 positions match TRBD1. Trimming took 4 bases from V and 5 from J; bases not matched to a gene: 10. The germline gives CDR1 MGHRA, CDR2 YSYEKL. The CDR3 spans 15 residues. In DNA form, the CDR3 reads TGCGCCAGCAGCCCCTCGGAAGGGGGCGCGACTGAAGCTTTCCTT. Translating it yields CASSPSEGGATEAFL.

The chain joins TRBV29-1 to TRBJ2-7; 11 bases fit TRBD1. The CDR3 contains 14 residues. V shed 3 bases and J 3 bases; nucleotides not matched to a gene: 4. Germline V CDR1 and CDR2: SQVTM, ANQGSEA. The CDR3 is CSVDSGTGGYEQYF. CDR3 nucleotide sequence: TGCAGCGTTGACTCCGGGACAGGGGGCTACGAGCAGTACTTC.